This T cell receptor (beta chain) derives from a study of cytomegalovirus exposure and HLA in healthy donors. Whole-study results and caveats: In vitro testing confirmed three CMV-associated chains as specific for CMV antigens.

Notes on this clone: Its antigen is not identified.

It was with 60 Vbeta and 13 Jbeta primers that the PCR ran. Here immunoSEQ multiplex PCR was the method, and the copy in TCRdb shows in-frame clones only, minus some. The table lists fewer than 300,000 clones, 86% of them singletons. Germline V CDR1 and CDR2: SGHTA, FQGNSA. This CDR3 is built from 14 residues. Trimming stripped 5 bases from V and 0 bases from J, with 9 bases between. The V and J genes are TRBV7-2 and TRBJ2-3; D ambiguous. The receptor was isolated from a middle-aged man in good health and CMV-seropositive. The sample taken for sequencing was PBMCs. The CDR3 nucleotides read TGTGCCAGCAGCCCCCCGACTAGCACAGATACGCAGTATTTT. Residues: CASSPPTSTDTQYF.